Following are 8 T cell receptor beta chains from one sample sequenced in a study of blood T cell repertoires in COVID-19. Sequencing was performed with immunoSEQ multiplex PCR; in TCRdb, only in-frame clones are kept and a portion is missing. The data show about 50,000 clones, 85% to 90% seen once. Sequenced input: peripheral blood. Receptor source: a human donor in a cohort sampled during active COVID-19.

The rearrangement joins TRBV29-1 to TRBJ1-1; unclear D gene. Per germline, CDR1 SQVTM and CDR2 ANQGSEA. This CDR3 comprises 14 residues. The germline V and J ends were trimmed by 3 bases and 0 bases, with 11 bases remaining between them. CDR3 in DNA: TGCAGCGTTGATTCTTTGGGAGTGAACACTGAAGCTTTCTTT. Its translation is CSVDSLGVNTEAFF.

J is TRBJ2-1 and V is TRBV6-2 or TRBV6-3; 10 bases map to TRBD1. Germline CDR1 is MNHEY and CDR2 is SVGEGT. The CDR3 contains 15 residues. The V gene end was trimmed by 5 bases and the J gene end by 6 bases; junction bases not matched to a gene: 7. CDR3 sequence reads: CASSEAGTGVNEQFF. The CDR3 DNA reads as TGTGCCAGCAGTGAGGCCGGGACAGGGGTCAATGAGCAGTTCTTC.

This clone turned up a few times. This sequence joins TRBV4-3 and TRBJ2-2; maybe TRBD2 (6 bases). The length of the CDR3 is 16 residues. Between the trimmed V and J ends, which lost 0 bases and 7 bases, there was a span of 15 bases. Per germline, CDR1 LGHNA and CDR2 YSLEER. CDR3 region: CASSQDRLARSGELFF. The CDR3 nucleotides read TGCGCCAGCAGCCAAGATCGGCTAGCGAGAAGCGGGGAGCTGTTTTTT.

The chain carries TRBV9 and TRBJ2-1; TRBD2 agrees at 13 bases. The V segment lost 3 bases and the J segment 5 bases; nucleotides outside the gene matches: 5. CDR3 length: 16 residues. Germline V gives CDR1 SGDLS, CDR2 YYNGEE. The CDR3 DNA sequence: TGTGCCAGCAGCGCATGGACTAGCGGGGGCAACAATGAGCAGTTCTTC. Protein product: CASSAWTSGGNNEQFF.

This chain joins TRBV6-6 and TRBJ2-3, with TRBD2 matching 8 bases. The CDR3 runs to 15 residues. The germline V gene encodes CDR1 MNHNY and CDR2 SVGAGI (reference sequence). V lost 7 bases, J lost 0 bases, and 6 bases stayed unmatched. CDR3: CASTGGGGSTDTQYF. The CDR3 DNA sequence: TGTGCCAGCACCGGGGGGGGAGGGAGCACAGATACGCAGTATTTT.

This clone was counted a single time. The chain carries TRBV5-1 and TRBJ2-3, with TRBD2 matching over 7 bases. Germline values: CDR1 SGHRS, CDR2 YFSETQ. J was trimmed by 1 base and V by 4 bases; bases with no gene match: 12. The CDR3 spans 17 residues. CDR3 DNA: TGCGCCAGCAGCGCCGGACTAGGTGCTCCCGGCACAGATACGCAGTATTTT. This translates into CASSAGLGAPGTDTQYF. The full variable domain, rest sourced from reference TRBV5-1 and TRBJ2-3, is KAGVTQTPRYLIKTRGQQVTLSCSPISGHRSVSWYQQTPGQGLQFLFEYFSETQRNKGNFPGRFSGRQFSNSRSEMNVSTLELGDSALYLCASSAGLGAPGTDTQYFGPGTRLTVL.

The chain employs TRBV5-1 and TRBJ2-3, with 11 bases matching TRBD2. With 4 bases clipped from V and 2 bases from J, the junction kept 3 bases outside the gene matches. Germline V gene sequence: CDR1 SGHRS, CDR2 YFSETQ. The CDR3 sequence is 15 residues long. The CDR3 DNA reads TGCGCCAGCAGCCCTAGCGGGGGGAACACAGATACGCAGTATTTT. Translating it yields CASSPSGGNTDTQYF.

The V and J genes are TRBV7-8 and TRBJ1-2, with 7 bases fitting TRBD1. Looked up from germline, CDR1 is SGHVS and CDR2 is FQNEAQ. This CDR3 comprises 14 residues. Trimming removed 5 bases from V and 6 bases from J; junction bases left unmatched: 9. This CDR3 reads CASSPSGQLDGYTF. The CDR3 DNA is TGTGCCAGCAGCCCATCGGGACAGTTGGATGGCTACACCTTC.